This passage covers 2 T cell receptor beta chains from one sample sequenced in a study of blood T cell repertoires in COVID-19. TCRdb keeps only in-frame clones here, not all; method: immunoSEQ multiplex PCR. The sample lists 60,000 to 75,000 clones, around 90% occurring once. The sample consisted of peripheral blood. The receptors derive from a human donor in a cohort sampled during active COVID-19.

V gene TRBV5-1 combines with J gene TRBJ1-4, with D possibly matching TRBD1 (6 bases). Germline assignment: CDR1 SGHRS and CDR2 YFSETQ. CDR3 length: 15 amino acids. The ends were cut back, 4 bases at V and 7 bases at J, with 17 bases in the middle. In DNA form, the CDR3 reads TGCGCCAGCAGCCCTCTCGGGGGGCGAAGTGAAAAACTGTTTTTT. As protein: CASSPLGGRSEKLFF.

The V gene is TRBV10-3, the J gene TRBJ1-2; possibly TRBD1 for D (6 bases). The CDR3 has 16 residues. V was clipped by 0 bases and J by 0 bases, with 11 bases between them. Germline V gives CDR1 ENHRY, CDR2 SYGVKD. This chain's CDR3 is CAISESGGAANYGYTF. The CDR3 DNA follows: TGTGCCATCAGTGAGTCAGGGGGAGCTGCTAACTATGGCTACACCTTC.